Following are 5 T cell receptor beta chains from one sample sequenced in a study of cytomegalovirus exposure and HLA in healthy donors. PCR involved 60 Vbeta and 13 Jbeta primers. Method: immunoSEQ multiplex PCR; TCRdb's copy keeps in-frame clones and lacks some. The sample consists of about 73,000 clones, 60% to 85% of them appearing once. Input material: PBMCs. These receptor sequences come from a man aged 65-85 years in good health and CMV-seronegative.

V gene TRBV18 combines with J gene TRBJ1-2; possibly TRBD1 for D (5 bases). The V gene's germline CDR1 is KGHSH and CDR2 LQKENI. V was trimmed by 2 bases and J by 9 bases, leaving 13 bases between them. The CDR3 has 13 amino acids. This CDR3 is CASSPGQGRRYTF. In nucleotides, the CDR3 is TGTGCCAGCTCACCAGGGCAGGGTAGGCGCTACACCTTC.

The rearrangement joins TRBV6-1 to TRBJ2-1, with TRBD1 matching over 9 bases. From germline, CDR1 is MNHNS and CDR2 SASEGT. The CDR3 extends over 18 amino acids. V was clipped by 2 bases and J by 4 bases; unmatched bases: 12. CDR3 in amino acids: CASSEKKEGTGQYNEQFF. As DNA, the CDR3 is TGTGCCAGCAGTGAAAAAAAAGAAGGGACAGGGCAGTACAATGAGCAGTTCTTC.

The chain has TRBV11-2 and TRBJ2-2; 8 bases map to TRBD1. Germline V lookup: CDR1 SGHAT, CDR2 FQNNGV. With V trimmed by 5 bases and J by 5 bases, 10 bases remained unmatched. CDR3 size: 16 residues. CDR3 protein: CASSPRPTGETGELFF. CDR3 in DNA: TGTGCCAGCAGCCCCCGCCCGACAGGGGAAACCGGGGAGCTGTTTTTT.

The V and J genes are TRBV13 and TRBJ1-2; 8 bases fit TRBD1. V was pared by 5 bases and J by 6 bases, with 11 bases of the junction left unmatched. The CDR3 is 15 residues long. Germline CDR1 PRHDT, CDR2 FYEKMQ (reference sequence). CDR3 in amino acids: CASSPRDRIWNGYTF. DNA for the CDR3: TGTGCCAGCAGCCCCCGGGACAGGATTTGGAATGGCTACACCTTC.

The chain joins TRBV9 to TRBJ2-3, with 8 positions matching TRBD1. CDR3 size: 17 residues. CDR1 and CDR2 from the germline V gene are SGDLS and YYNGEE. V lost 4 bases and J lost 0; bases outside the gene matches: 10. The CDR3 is CASSPRTGTASTDTQYF. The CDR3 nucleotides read TGTGCCAGCAGCCCGAGGACAGGGACCGCTAGCACAGATACGCAGTATTTT.